These 15 T cell receptor beta chains originate from one sample sequenced in a study of T-cell memory formation after mild COVID-19. In TCRdb, the 5' RACE reads were re-called with MiXCR into one record per CDR3 protein. The table lists roughly 310,000 distinct CDR3 sequences, approximately 15% of them singletons. Sequencing was performed on PBMCs or a T cell subset sorted from them (not recorded which). The receptor set was obtained from a man in his late teens or twenties who had mild COVID-19 (a few samples of this study predate the infection). Cell type and time point are not known.

This clonotype was recorded a few times. The chain is built from TRBV5-1 and TRBJ2-3, with 8 bases identical to TRBD2. This CDR3 region has 14 residues. Per germline, CDR1 SGHRS and CDR2 YFSETQ. Trimming took 3 bases from V and 2 from J; bases not matched to a gene: 2. The CDR3 region has the DNA TGCGCCAGCAGCTCGGGGGGGTACACAGATACGCAGTATTTT. This translates into CASSSGGYTDTQYF. The variable domain in full, with the rest retrieved from reference TRBV5-1 and TRBJ2-3, is KAGVTQTPRYLIKTRGQQVTLSCSPISGHRSVSWYQQTPGQGLQFLFEYFSETQRNKGNFPGRFSGRQFSNSRSEMNVSTLELGDSALYLCASSSGGYTDTQYFGPGTRLTVL.

The table lists this clonotype with a few counts. The V call is TRBV20-1, the J call TRBJ1-1, with 7 bases lining up with TRBD1. The V and J ends lost 0 bases and 3 bases, in that order; junction bases with no gene match: 7. Germline lookup yields CDR1 DFQATT and CDR2 SNEGSKA (reference sequence). The CDR3 is made up of 15 amino acids. The DNA of the CDR3 is TGCAGTGCTAGAGATAGGAAGGGGGCGGACACTGAAGCTTTCTTT. Amino acids: CSARDRKGADTEAFF.

The genes are TRBV5-4 and TRBJ2-5; D unclear. Germline CDR1 and CDR2: SGHNT and YYREEE (reference sequence). Trimming took off 0 bases at V and 0 bases at J, with 6 bases between the two ends. There are 14 residues in the CDR3. CDR3 bases: TGTGCCAGCAGCTTGGATCTTCACCAAGAGACCCAGTACTTC. It translates to CASSLDLHQETQYF.

The rearrangement joins TRBV5-1 to TRBJ1-1, with D uncertain. Trimming took off 5 bases at V and 3 bases at J, with 14 bases between the two ends. The CDR3 is made up of 14 amino acids. The germline CDR1 and CDR2 sequences are SGHRS and YFSETQ. This CDR3 is CASRFLVPDTEAFF. The DNA for the CDR3 is TGCGCCAGCAGGTTTCTTGTCCCCGACACTGAAGCTTTCTTT.

This clonotype was counted a few times. The chain couples TRBV29-1 to TRBJ2-5; 9 bases line up with TRBD1. This CDR3 is 16 amino acids long. CDR1 SQVTM and CDR2 ANQGSEA come from the germline V gene. V trimming: 1 base; J trimming: 3 bases; junction bases outside the gene matches: 9. The CDR3 nucleotides are TGCAGCGTTGAAGTTCTGGGACAGGGCGGCGAAGAGACCCAGTACTTC. It codes for CSVEVLGQGGEETQYF.

The rearrangement links TRBV2 to TRBJ1-2; D gene unclear. Looked up from germline, CDR1 is SNHLY and CDR2 is FYNNEI. Trimming took 0 bases from V and 7 from J, leaving 9 bases between them. The CDR3 has 13 residues. The CDR3 is CASSEASRSGYTF. DNA for the CDR3: TGTGCCAGCAGTGAAGCCAGTCGTAGTGGCTACACCTTC.

This clonotype was counted at least ten times. The genes are TRBV7-9 and TRBJ1-1; D unclear. Germline CDR1 is SEHNR and CDR2 is FQNEAQ (reference sequence). The V end was cut by 7 bases, the J end by 4 bases, with 10 bases between. The CDR3 totals 12 residues. The CDR3 is CASTIVLTEAFF. The DNA for the CDR3 is TGTGCCAGCACCATCGTACTCACTGAAGCTTTCTTT.

The CDR3 DNA reads as TGCGCCAGCAGCCCGACTGGGACAGGGGAAGGCTACACCTTC. The encoded protein is CASSPTGTGEGYTF. The chain combines TRBV5-1 with TRBJ1-2; TRBD1 aligns across 10 bases. Germline loops: CDR1 SGHRS, CDR2 YFSETQ. CDR3 length: 14 residues. The V and J ends lost 4 bases and 8 bases, in that order; junction bases with no gene match: 8.

The sample holds a few counts of this clonotype. The V gene is TRBV20-1, the J gene TRBJ1-1; TRBD1 matches at 9 bases. There are 15 residues in the CDR3. V gave up 4 bases and J gave up 6 bases; unmatched junction bases: 12. Germline V gene lookup returns CDR1 DFQATT and CDR2 SNEGSKA (reference sequence). This CDR3 reads CSAIFGNRGHPEAFF. DNA of the CDR3: TGCAGTGCTATTTTCGGGAACAGGGGGCACCCTGAAGCTTTCTTT.

This clonotype was detected ten times or more. The chain joins TRBV7-3 to TRBJ2-5, with 8 nucleotides matching TRBD2. After removal of 5 bases from V and 2 bases from J, the junction contained 4 bases not matched to a gene. The CDR3 length is 14 residues. The germline V gene encodes CDR1 SGHTA and CDR2 FQGTGA. CDR3 sequence reads: CASSPGGDQETQYF. The CDR3 nucleotides read TGTGCCAGCAGCCCCGGGGGGGATCAAGAGACCCAGTACTTC. The complete variable domain, with remaining parts taken from reference TRBV7-3 and TRBJ2-5, reads GAGVSQTPSNKVTEKGKYVELRCDPISGHTALYWYRQSLGQGPEFLIYFQGTGAADDSGLPNDRFFAVRPEGSVSTLKIQRTERGDSAVYLCASSPGGDQETQYFGPGTRLLVL.

This clonotype has a handful of counts. The rearrangement joins TRBV20-1 to TRBJ2-3; D may be TRBD2 (5 bases). The V end was cut by 0 bases, the J end by 6 bases, with 13 bases between. CDR1 and CDR2 from the germline V gene are DFQATT and SNEGSKA (reference sequence). The CDR3 contains 14 residues. In DNA, the CDR3 is TGCAGTGCTAGAGACAGCCAACTAGGGGATACGCAGTATTTT. It yields the protein CSARDSQLGDTQYF.

This clonotype was seen more than once but under ten times. CDR3 amino acids: CASSIASWQFF. CDR3 in DNA: TGTGCCAGTAGTATAGCTTCATGGCAGTTCTTC. This rearrangement joins TRBV19 to TRBJ2-1; unclear D gene. Deletions cut 1 base from V and 12 bases from J, with 7 bases between. CDR1 LNHDA and CDR2 SQIVND come from the germline V gene (reference sequence). This CDR3 is 11 amino acids long.

The table lists this clonotype with a count of one. The junction and the germline gene differ at one end; a read error may be behind it. The genes are TRBV6-6 and TRBJ2-5; 10 positions match TRBD1. This CDR3 has 13 residues. CDR1 is MNHNY, CDR2 SVGAGI, per germline (reference sequence). The CDR3 DNA follows: TGTGCCAGCAGTCAAGGACAGGGGGGGACCAAGTACTTC. Amino acid sequence: CASSQGQGGTKYF.

In this sample, this clonotype turned up a few times. J is TRBJ2-7 and V is TRBV6-1; D remains unclear. Germline V gene sequence: CDR1 MNHNS, CDR2 SASEGT. The CDR3 totals 15 residues. V lost 4 bases, J lost 3 bases, and 16 bases lay in between. The CDR3 loop reads CASSVAARTVYEQYF. The CDR3 coding sequence is TGTGCCAGCAGTGTCGCAGCGCGGACGGTCTACGAGCAGTACTTC.

This clonotype showed up just a few times. The CDR3 reads CASSLAGGVGNSPLHF. CDR3 bases: TGCGCCAGCAGCTTGGCCGGAGGGGTGGGGAATTCACCCCTCCACTTT. The V and J genes are TRBV5-1 and TRBJ1-6; perhaps TRBD1 as D (5 bases). V was cut by 0 bases and J by 7 bases, with 14 bases left in between. CDR1 is SGHRS and CDR2 is YFSETQ in the germline V gene. The length of the CDR3 is 16 residues.